Listed below are T cell receptor beta chains from one sample, sequenced in a study of T-cell memory formation after mild COVID-19. TCRdb re-derived calls from the 5' RACE reads in MiXCR, one entry per CDR3 protein. Found here are under 40,000 distinct CDR3 sequences, 6% to 6.5% of them singletons; the top ten hold roughly 0.85%. Sequencing was done on a sample of PBMCs or a T cell subset sorted from them (not recorded which). The receptors here all came from an adult who had mild COVID-19 (a few samples of this study predate the infection). Cell type and time point are not known. The CDR3 runs from the conserved cysteine through the conserved F or W. The order of the fields is D gene, V gene, J gene, CDR3 length, clone size, CDR3 DNA, CDR3 protein. The D gene is left open where the match is weak. The listing skips clone size in some rows; elsewhere it reads once, few, many or a size class.

>TRBD2|TRBV5-1|TRBJ2-1|14|many
TGCGCCAGCAGCTCCCTAGCGGGGAACAATGAGCAGTTCTTC
CASSSLAGNNEQFF
>-|TRBV24-1|TRBJ1-2|19|few
TGTGCCACCAGTGATTTATTCACGTTCCGAACAGCGACTAACTATGGCTACACCTTC
CATSDLFTFRTATNYGYTF
>-|TRBV14|TRBJ2-1|14|-
TGTGCCAGCAGCCGGGCAGGGAGGTACAATGAGCAGTTCTTC
CASSRAGRYNEQFF
>TRBD2|TRBV7-8|TRBJ2-3|17|many
TGTGCCAGCAGCTTAGGGCTAGCGGGGATATCAACTAATACGCAGTATTTT
CASSLGLAGISTNTQYF
>TRBD2|TRBV11-2|TRBJ2-1|14|few
TGTGCCAGCAGCGGCATTAGCGGGACGAATGAGCAGTTCTTC
CASSGISGTNEQFF
>-|TRBV7-8|TRBJ2-3|14|-
TGTGCCAGCACCCAATCCTATGTCACAGATACGCAGTATTTT
CASTQSYVTDTQYF
>-|TRBV10-3|TRBJ2-3|12|many
TGTGCCATCACAGATTACACAGATACGCAGTATTTT
CAITDYTDTQYF
>TRBD2|TRBV6-6|TRBJ2-5|18|-
TGTGCCAGCAGTTACTCGACGCTAACTAGCGGGGGGGGTGAGACCCAGTACTTC
CASSYSTLTSGGGETQYF
>TRBD2|TRBV4-1|TRBJ2-4|22|-
TGCGCCAGCAGCCAACGTCTAGCGGGGCGCCAATACACTAGCTTGTCCAAAAACATTCAGTACTTC
CASSQRLAGRQYTSLSKNIQYF
>-|TRBV25-1|TRBJ2-5|15|few
TGTGCCAGCAGTCAGGGTGGTTCAGGTCCAGAGACCCAGTACTTC
CASSQGGSGPETQYF
>TRBD2|TRBV15|TRBJ2-5|14|medium-sized
TGTGCCACCAGCACACGAGCGGGAGAAGAGACCCAGTACTTC
CATSTRAGEETQYF
>-|TRBV5-1|TRBJ2-7|13|many
TGCGCCAGCAGAGGCTACAGCTCCTACGAGCAGTACTTC
CASRGYSSYEQYF
>-|TRBV20-1|TRBJ2-5|14|-
TGCAGTGCTAGGTCCGGGAGTCCACAAGAGACCCAGTACTTC
CSARSGSPQETQYF
>-|TRBV24-1|TRBJ2-7|14|many
TGTGCCACCAGTGACACGGGAGCCTCCTACGAGCAGTACTTC
CATSDTGASYEQYF
>-|TRBV20-1|TRBJ1-4|16|many
TGCAGTGCGCGATTGGGGCCGCTTGTGTCTAATGAAAAACTGTTTTTT
CSARLGPLVSNEKLFF
>-|TRBV28|TRBJ2-4|16|many
TGTGCCAGCAGCCCCCGGCGGCGTTTGGCCAAAAACATTCAGTACTTC
CASSPRRRLAKNIQYF
>-|TRBV14|TRBJ1-2|15|-
TGTGCCAGCAGCCAAGTTGCCGGCCGCGCTGGTGGCTACACCTTC
CASSQVAGRAGGYTF
>-|TRBV5-4|TRBJ1-2|11|few
TGTGCCAGCAGCTTGGAGGGTTCCTACACCTTC
CASSLEGSYTF
>TRBD1|TRBV10-3|TRBJ1-1|13|many
TGTGCCATCAGTGAAGACAGGGACACTGAAGCTTTCTTT
CAISEDRDTEAFF
>-|TRBV7-2|TRBJ1-5|15|many
TGTGCCAGCAGCTTATTTCTGGACCTCAATCAGCCCCAGCATTTT
CASSLFLDLNQPQHF
>TRBD1|TRBV12-3/TRBV12-4|TRBJ2-7|16|-
TGTGCCAGCAGCCCTCAGGACAGGGCGATCTCCTACGAGCAGTACTTC
CASSPQDRAISYEQYF
>-|TRBV14|TRBJ1-2|14|-
TGTGCCAGCAGCCCGACAGGAACCAACTATGGCTACACCTTC
CASSPTGTNYGYTF
>TRBD1|TRBV12-3/TRBV12-4|TRBJ1-5|14|many
TGTGCCAGCAGACGGGGACAGAACAATCAGCCCCAGCATTTT
CASRRGQNNQPQHF
>TRBD2|TRBV29-1|TRBJ2-5|16|few
TGCAGCGTTGAAGATCTTTTCCAGGGAGGGCAAGAGACCCAGTACTTC
CSVEDLFQGGQETQYF
>-|TRBV5-1|TRBJ2-1|12|many
TGCGCCAGCAGCTTTGATAGCAATGAGCTTTCCTTC
CASSFDSNELSF
>TRBD2|TRBV5-1|TRBJ2-5|14|-
TGCGCCAGCAGCTTGGATACTAGCGCAGAGACCCAGTACTTC
CASSLDTSAETQYF
>-|TRBV4-3|TRBJ2-2|15|many
TGCGCCAGCAGCCAAGAGGGGTCGGGGACCGGGGAGCTGTTTTTT
CASSQEGSGTGELFF
>TRBD2|TRBV29-1|TRBJ2-1|14|-
TGCAGCGCCCTGACTAGCGGGGGGGTGAATGAGCAGTTCTTC
CSALTSGGVNEQFF
>-|TRBV29-1|TRBJ1-1|12|few
TGCAGCGTTGTTGTGGGCTTATCTGAAGCTTTCTTT
CSVVVGLSEAFF
>TRBD2|TRBV11-3|TRBJ2-1|24|-
TGTGCCAGCAGCTTAGGTGGGGGGACTAGCGGGAGGGCCTTGACTTGGAACTCCTACAATGAGCAGTTCTTC
CASSLGGGTSGRALTWNSYNEQFF
>TRBD1|TRBV3-1|TRBJ1-4|15|many
TGTGCCAGCAGCAACCGAGGACAGGCTAATGAAAAACTGTTTTTT
CASSNRGQANEKLFF
>-|TRBV14|TRBJ2-7|15|-
TGTGCCAGCAGCCAAGTGGGGCAGAGCTCCTACGAGCAGTACTTC
CASSQVGQSSYEQYF
>-|TRBV19|TRBJ2-2|16|few
TGTGCCAGTAATAAAGCGGGACAGGCGAACACCGGGGAGCTGTTTTTT
CASNKAGQANTGELFF
>-|TRBV6-1|TRBJ1-6|14|-
TGTGCCAGCACCACGAGGAGCCTAAATTCACCCCTCCACTTT
CASTTRSLNSPLHF
>-|TRBV20-1|TRBJ1-5|13|few
TGCAGTGCCTCTCGGGACAGCAATCAGCCCCAGCATTTT
CSASRDSNQPQHF
>TRBD2|TRBV5-1|TRBJ2-3|17|many
TGCGCCAGCGTTAGGGCGGGAGGAGGATCCGTGGGAGATACGCAGTATTTT
CASVRAGGGSVGDTQYF
>-|TRBV6-5|TRBJ1-1|13|-
TGTGCCAGCACTAACAGGGCGAACACTGAAGCTTTCTTT
CASTNRANTEAFF